The present entry profiles one T cell receptor beta chain with its context. Trimming at V came to 5 bases and at J to 9 bases, leaving 7 bases not matched to a gene. The length of the CDR3 is 13 residues. CDR1 SGHTA and CDR2 FQGTGA come from the germline V gene. This entry comes from a study of blood T cell repertoires in COVID-19. About the study: Sites across the United States, Italy and Spain contributed samples from acute and convalescent COVID-19. The analysed material was cDNA or gDNA that came from T cells, B-cell-depleted T cells, or PBMCs.

Per the study methods: Amplification with reference gene primers provided the estimates of nucleated cell counts. The assay was immunoSEQ multiplex PCR, and TCRdb's table has in-frame clones only and misses some. V and J calls and clone size follow that table, whereas D and trimming were derived from the DNA. The repertoire holds about 110,000 clones, with 80% to 90% as singletons. This TCR was recovered from a woman aged 60-75 years with acute or convalescent COVID-19. Source material: peripheral blood. The chain uses TRBV7-3 and TRBJ2-1, with 7 positions matching TRBD1. The CDR3 sequence is CASSKTQGLEQFF. The CDR3, as DNA: TGTGCCAGCAGCAAAACACAGGGGCTTGAGCAGTTCTTC.